This is a list of T cell receptor beta chains from one sample in a study of Graves' ophthalmopathy and Graves' hyperthyroidism. Each CDR3 protein gets one entry after TCRdb re-called the multiplex PCR reads with MiXCR. The sample lists about 500,000 distinct CDR3 sequences, less than 45% occurring once. Source material: peripheral blood or thyroid tissue (not recorded which). The receptors were gathered from an adult man with Graves' hyperthyroidism. CDR3s include the opening cysteine and the closing phenylalanine or tryptophan. A D gene is named only where the DNA matches it firmly. Clone size is shown for a subset of rows, as once, few, many or a class of expanded clone.

cdr3_aa,cdr3_nt,clone_size,v_call,d_call,j_call
CASSLVSGVNYGYTF,TGTGCCAGCAGTTTAGTCTCCGGGGTGAACTATGGCTACACCTTC,many,TRBV12-3/TRBV12-4,NA,TRBJ1-2
CSARDGQGKNYGYTF,TGCAGTGCTAGAGATGGACAGGGGAAAAACTATGGCTACACCTTC,many,TRBV20-1,TRBD1,TRBJ1-2
CASQGHQDTEAFF,TGTGCCAGTCAGGGGCACCAGGACACTGAAGCTTTCTTT,many,TRBV28,NA,TRBJ1-1
CSARADREALHF,TGCAGTGCTAGAGCGGACAGGGAGGCCCTCCACTTT,many,TRBV20-1,TRBD1,TRBJ1-6
CASSLDGVSEKLFF,TGTGCCAGCAGCCTGGACGGAGTGTCGGAAAAACTGTTTTTT,NA,TRBV7-2,NA,TRBJ1-4
CAGSERNQETQYF,TGTGCCGGTAGCGAGAGGAACCAAGAGACCCAGTACTTC,NA,TRBV2,NA,TRBJ2-5
CSARDGGLSGELFF,TGCAGTGCTAGAGACGGGGGGTTATCCGGGGAGCTGTTTTTT,NA,TRBV20-1,TRBD2,TRBJ2-2
CASSGQGIPPNEQFF,TGTGCCAGCAGTGGGCAGGGGATCCCCCCAAATGAGCAGTTCTTC,NA,TRBV25-1,NA,TRBJ2-1
CATQGPTSYEQYF,TGTGCCACCCAGGGACCGACCTCCTACGAGCAGTACTTC,many,TRBV11-3,NA,TRBJ2-7
CATNGGQEHQETQYF,TGTGCCACCAATGGTGGACAGGAGCACCAAGAGACCCAGTACTTC,once,TRBV24-1,TRBD1,TRBJ2-5
CASSQAQLVAGSYEQYF,TGTGCCAGCAGCCAAGCCCAACTGGTAGCGGGGTCCTACGAGCAGTACTTC,few,TRBV3-1,TRBD2,TRBJ2-7
CASSQEWRRTGNSYEQYF,TGTGCCAGCAGCCAAGAATGGCGGCGGACAGGGAACTCCTACGAGCAGTACTTC,few,TRBV3-1,TRBD1,TRBJ2-7
CASSEPGQGNNQPQHF,TGTGCCAGCAGTGAACCGGGACAGGGGAACAATCAGCCCCAGCATTTT,NA,TRBV2,TRBD1,TRBJ1-5
CASSEFGGDEQFF,TGTGCCAGCAGTGAATTCGGGGGAGATGAGCAGTTCTTC,NA,TRBV2,NA,TRBJ2-1
CAGSEGRRSQPQHF,TGTGCCGGCAGTGAAGGTAGGCGAAGTCAGCCCCAGCATTTT,NA,TRBV2,NA,TRBJ1-5
CASSLGAGRVEKLFF,TGTGCCAGCAGCTTAGGAGCGGGGAGGGTCGAAAAACTGTTTTTT,many,TRBV7-2,NA,TRBJ1-4
CASSVTTGTSGSWRETQYF,TGTGCCAGCAGCGTCACGACCGGGACTAGCGGGAGTTGGAGGGAGACCCAGTACTTC,many,TRBV9,TRBD2,TRBJ2-5
CASSLIGGRIGNTIYF,TGTGCCAGCAGCTTAATCGGGGGGCGAATCGGAAACACCATATATTTT,NA,TRBV7-9,NA,TRBJ1-3
CASSYAETNYGYTF,TGTGCCAGCAGTTACGCCGAAACCAACTATGGCTACACCTTC,many,TRBV6-5,NA,TRBJ1-2
CASSFKLTGELFF,TGTGCCAGCAGCTTTAAACTCACCGGGGAGCTGTTTTTT,few,TRBV7-9,NA,TRBJ2-2
CATSDAGTSGRETQYF,TGTGCCACCAGTGATGCCGGGACCTCAGGTCGGGAGACCCAGTACTTC,NA,TRBV24-1,NA,TRBJ2-5
CASSLIGGTGELFF,TGTGCCAGCAGCTTAATAGGGGGCACCGGGGAGCTGTTTTTT,many,TRBV7-3,NA,TRBJ2-2
CSSAAGRRYGYTF,TGCAGCAGTGCAGCAGGGAGGCGCTATGGCTACACCTTC,NA,TRBV29-1,NA,TRBJ1-2
CASSMTPTGELFF,TGTGCCAGTAGTATGACACCCACCGGGGAGCTGTTTTTT,NA,TRBV19,NA,TRBJ2-2
CASSGTVYEQYF,TGTGCCAGCAGCGGGACTGTGTACGAGCAGTACTTC,many,TRBV2,NA,TRBJ2-7
CASSADRVQGYTF,TGTGCCAGCAGCGCAGACAGGGTGCAGGGCTACACCTTC,many,TRBV7-9,TRBD1,TRBJ1-2
CASSRRPSGSTDTQYF,TGTGCCAGCAGCCGTCGGCCCAGCGGGAGTACAGATACGCAGTATTTT,NA,TRBV14,TRBD2,TRBJ2-3
CSLAEGAGTQYF,TGCAGCTTAGCGGAGGGGGCCGGGACCCAGTACTTC,NA,TRBV29-1,NA,TRBJ2-5
CATRKSRGNTIYF,TGTGCCACCAGGAAATCCAGGGGAAACACCATATATTTT,NA,TRBV24-1,NA,TRBJ1-3
CASSLSPYEQYF,TGTGCCAGCAGCTTAAGCCCCTACGAGCAGTACTTC,many,TRBV7-9,NA,TRBJ2-7
CSGATGDNQPQHF,TGCAGCGGTGCAACAGGGGACAATCAGCCCCAGCATTTT,NA,TRBV29-1,TRBD1,TRBJ1-5
CASSLEQVSEKLFF,TGCGCCAGCAGCTTGGAACAGGTCTCGGAAAAACTGTTTTTT,many,TRBV5-1,NA,TRBJ1-4
CSARAGSDTEAFF,TGCAGTGCTAGAGCCGGGTCGGACACTGAAGCTTTCTTT,many,TRBV20-1,NA,TRBJ1-1
CSVGPSPRWTREDTQYF,TGCAGCGTTGGACCCTCCCCGCGTTGGACTAGAGAGGATACGCAGTATTTT,NA,TRBV29-1,TRBD2,TRBJ2-3
CRADGTMNDYDYTF,TGCAGAGCCGACGGGACCATGAACGACTATGACTACACCTTC,NA,TRBV29-1,NA,TRBJ1-2
CAISESTGRDEKLFF,TGTGCCATCAGTGAGTCCACAGGGCGAGATGAAAAACTGTTTTTT,many,TRBV10-3,NA,TRBJ1-4
CASSPGRAGGILQETQYF,TGTGCCAGCAGCCCCGGGAGGGCGGGAGGCATCCTTCAAGAGACCCAGTACTTC,many,TRBV9,TRBD2,TRBJ2-5
CASSFVSGVTGELFF,TGTGCCAGCAGTTTCGTTAGCGGGGTTACCGGGGAGCTGTTTTTT,NA,TRBV12-3/TRBV12-4,TRBD2,TRBJ2-2
CASSLGTGYNSPLHF,TGTGCCAGCAGCTTAGGAACAGGGTACAATTCACCCCTCCACTTT,many,TRBV7-6,NA,TRBJ1-6
CASSWTGGRYEQYF,TGTGCCAGCAGCTGGACAGGGGGCAGATACGAGCAGTACTTC,many,TRBV5-5,TRBD1,TRBJ2-7
CSLTDSRNSPLHF,TGCAGCTTGACAGACAGTCGTAATTCACCCCTCCACTTT,NA,TRBV29-1,NA,TRBJ1-6
CASTFRDRPDEQYF,TGTGCCAGCACCTTCCGGGACAGGCCGGATGAGCAGTACTTC,many,TRBV27,TRBD1,TRBJ2-7
CASSLSGTLPGNTIYF,TGTGCCAGCAGCCTTAGCGGGACGCTCCCTGGAAACACCATATATTTT,NA,TRBV2,NA,TRBJ1-3
CASSARQGLKYNEQFF,TGCGCCAGCAGCGCGAGGCAGGGGTTGAAGTACAATGAGCAGTTCTTC,NA,TRBV5-1,NA,TRBJ2-1
CAGSFRDRNSPLHF,TGTGCCGGCAGCTTCCGGGACAGGAATTCACCCCTCCACTTT,NA,TRBV7-9,TRBD1,TRBJ1-6
CASSQPNRYEQYF,TGCGCCAGCAGTCAGCCTAACAGATACGAGCAGTACTTC,many,TRBV10-2,NA,TRBJ2-7
CASRERKTGGTEAFF,TGTGCCAGCAGAGAACGTAAGACAGGGGGCACTGAAGCTTTCTTT,NA,TRBV9,TRBD1,TRBJ1-1
CASSQGGPEKLFF,TGTGCCAGCAGCCAAGGGGGCCCCGAAAAACTGTTTTTT,NA,TRBV3-1,NA,TRBJ1-4
CSLAGGVSTEAFF,TGCAGCTTGGCCGGGGGCGTGAGTACTGAAGCTTTCTTT,NA,TRBV29-1,NA,TRBJ1-1
CSPGRRRDGYTF,TGCAGCCCAGGACGCCGTCGAGATGGCTACACCTTC,NA,TRBV29-1,NA,TRBJ1-2
CASSSPRPEVQSPGGFNTEAFF,TGTGCCAGCAGCTCCCCTCGCCCCGAGGTTCAATCCCCTGGGGGTTTCAACACTGAAGCTTTCTTT,few,TRBV7-9,NA,TRBJ1-1
CASSPLVPGELFF,TGCGCCAGCAGCCCCCTAGTCCCCGGGGAGCTGTTTTTT,many,TRBV5-1,NA,TRBJ2-2
CASSQVLTGDQPQHF,TGCGCCAGCAGCCAAGTTTTGACAGGGGATCAGCCCCAGCATTTT,many,TRBV4-1,TRBD1,TRBJ1-5
CASSVVAGPGELFF,TGTGCCAGCAGCGTAGTAGCAGGGCCCGGGGAGCTGTTTTTT,few,TRBV9,NA,TRBJ2-2
CASSQEGTGLSEQYF,TGCGCCAGCAGCCAAGAAGGGACAGGGTTGAGCGAGCAGTACTTC,NA,TRBV4-1,TRBD1,TRBJ2-7